This TCR beta chain was identified in a study of naive and memory T cell subsets. Study-wide results and limits: In naive cells, over 85% of TCR sequences were seen only once. TCR counts from RNA may reflect activation-linked expression changes.

V shed 4 bases and J shed 2 bases, with 9 bases lying between them. CDR3 length equals 15 residues. Germline CDR1 and CDR2: SGHTA and FQGNSA. At least ten counts were recorded for this clonotype. The antigen is undetermined. Two oligonucleotides, mixed equimolar, formed the beta constant-region primer covering TRBC1 and TRBC2. From the UMI-ligation and nested PCR reads, TCRdb called clonotypes with MiXCR, one entry per CDR3 protein. The sample holds 84,000 or so distinct CDR3 sequences; roughly 7.3% are singletons and the top ten take roughly 1.6%. This receptor was taken from a human donor in good health. The chain has TRBV7-2 and TRBJ2-6; possible D gene TRBD1, 5 bases. Sequencing was done on a sample of central memory CD4+ T cells from blood. The CDR3 loop is CASSWEGAGANVLTF. The CDR3 coding sequence is TGTGCCAGCAGCTGGGAAGGGGCTGGGGCCAACGTCCTGACTTTC.